The 11 T cell receptor beta chains below all came from one sample that was sequenced in a study of regulatory T cells in long-lasting Graves disease. HTBI primers from iRepertoire and Arm-PCR of CDR3 regions yielded the TCR beta libraries. One entry per CDR3 protein, called by TCRdb with MiXCR from the multiplex PCR reads. Of roughly 320,000 distinct CDR3 sequences in the sample, over 15% are singletons; the top ten hold 30%. The time point here: newly diagnosed GD, antithyroid drugs for less than 3 months. RNA extracted from PBMCs served as the sequencing template. The sample was also reused in another study, on T cells in Graves' hyperthyroidism and ophthalmopathy.

Sequences were derived from peripheral blood mononuclear cells (PBMCs), sampled at new diagnosis, from a patient treated with antithyroid drugs. These TCRs come from a man aged 40-49 years with Graves disease.

This clonotype was detected ten times or more. V usage is TRBV28 and J usage is TRBJ1-4, with a tentative D call TRBD1 (6 bases). Trimming shortened V by 2 bases and J by 0 bases, and 13 bases separated the two germline ends. Germline V gene sequence: CDR1 MDHEN, CDR2 SYDVKM. This CDR3 has 17 amino acids. CDR3 region: CASSLGGRTPTNEKLFF. CDR3 DNA: TGTGCCAGCAGTTTAGGGGGCAGGACTCCAACTAATGAAAAACTGTTTTTT.

There are many counts of this clonotype. J is TRBJ2-7 and V is TRBV27; 10 bases align to TRBD1. The CDR3 consists of 15 residues. J gave up 4 bases and V 3 bases, and 6 bases lay outside the gene matches. Germline-derived CDR1 and CDR2 are MNHEY and SMNVEV (reference sequence). The CDR3 region is CASSLGQGTGYEQYF. CDR3 coding DNA: TGTGCCAGCAGTTTGGGACAGGGGACGGGGTACGAGCAGTACTTC.

The chain recombines TRBV3-1 with TRBJ2-7; D might be TRBD1 or TRBD2, each matching 5 bases. Germline assignment: CDR1 LGHDT and CDR2 YNNKEL (reference sequence). There are 15 residues in the CDR3. V was trimmed by 2 bases and J by 0 bases, leaving 11 bases between them. The CDR3, as DNA: TGTGCCAGCAGCCAAACGGGACGGAGCTCCTACGAGCAGTACTTC. Translated: CASSQTGRSSYEQYF.

This clonotype was seen only a few times. The chain has TRBV2 and TRBJ1-5, with TRBD1 identical over 10 bases. CDR3 length: 16 amino acids. With V trimmed by 6 bases and J by 6 bases, 11 bases remained unmatched. CDR1 is SNHLY and CDR2 is FYNNEI in the germline V gene. The CDR3 coding sequence is TGTGCCAGCAGCGCCAGGACAGGGGGTATGAGTCAGCCCCAGCATTTT. This codes for CASSARTGGMSQPQHF.

V usage is TRBV7-9 and J usage is TRBJ2-5, with TRBD2 as a possible D gene (5 bases). V was pared by 5 bases and J by 1 base, with 11 bases between. CDR1 and CDR2 (germline): SEHNR, FQNEAQ (reference sequence). The length of the CDR3 is 14 residues. Written as DNA, the CDR3 is TGTGCCAGCAGCAGGGCTCGGGGCCAAGAGACCCAGTACTTC. It codes for CASSRARGQETQYF.

This clonotype was detected only a few times. The V gene is TRBV24-1, the J gene TRBJ1-3; D unclear. V lost 4 bases and J lost 4, with 19 bases in between. This CDR3 is built from 17 residues. The germline gives CDR1 KGHDR, CDR2 SFDVKD. The CDR3 nucleotides read TGTGCCACCAGTGAGCACAGAGGGCCCCCGACCGGAAACACCATATATTTT. This sequence encodes CATSEHRGPPTGNTIYF.

This clonotype was counted at least ten times. Mismatch with germline at one junction end may stem from a read error. The rearrangement links TRBV5-1 to TRBJ1-2, with D unresolved. CDR1 is SGHRS, CDR2 YFSETQ, per germline. This CDR3 has 13 residues. The CDR3 region is CASSLGGNYGYTF. The CDR3 DNA reads as TGTGCCAGCAGCTTAGGAGGGAACTATGGCTACACCTTC. Variable domain in full (rest from reference TRBV5-1 and TRBJ1-2): KAGVTQTPRYLIKTRGQQVTLSCSPISGHRSVSWYQQTPGQGLQFLFEYFSETQRNKGNFPGRFSGRQFSNSRSEMNVSTLELGDSALYLCASSLGGNYGYTFGSGTRLTVV.

This clonotype was picked up a small number of times. The rearrangement links TRBV18 to TRBJ1-1; possible D gene TRBD1, 5 bases. This CDR3 contains 14 residues. Germline CDR1 KGHSH, CDR2 LQKENI. Trimming took off 3 bases at V and 5 bases at J, with 13 bases between the two ends. The CDR3 here is CASSPSGLPTEAFF. DNA of the CDR3: TGTGCCAGCTCACCGTCGGGACTGCCGACTGAAGCTTTCTTT.

On this clonotype: A far larger clone is just one base off, so this is likely a read error. The chain combines TRBV5-5 with TRBJ1-5; D remains unclear. V was trimmed by 4 bases and J by 4 bases, leaving 9 bases between them. CDR3 length: 13 residues. Germline V gene data show CDR1 as SGHKS and CDR2 as YYEKEE (reference sequence). The CDR3 coding sequence is TGTGCCAGCAGCCCCATAGGAAATCAGCCCCAGCATTTT. The encoded protein is CASSPIGNQPQHF.

The rearrangement links TRBV12-5 to TRBJ1-5; D gene unclear. V lost 1 base and J lost 6, with 4 bases in between. Germline V CDR1 and CDR2: LGHNT, FRNRAP. The CDR3 loop spans 12 amino acids. This chain's CDR3 is CASGLDSQPQHF. The CDR3 DNA reads TGTGCTAGTGGTTTGGATAGTCAGCCCCAGCATTTT.

CDR3 amino acids: CASSDWSSYNEQFF. The CDR3 DNA sequence: TGCGCCAGCAGCGATTGGAGCTCCTACAATGAGCAGTTCTTC. The chain uses TRBV5-1 and TRBJ2-1, with unresolved D. In germline, CDR1 is SGHRS, CDR2 YFSETQ. V shed 4 bases and J shed 0 bases, with 8 bases lying between them. The CDR3 is made up of 14 amino acids.